This T cell receptor beta chain was retrieved from a study of early T cells in non-severe SARS-CoV-2 infection. The overall study: Sequenced bulk RNA came from whole blood that was unsorted, and chains were unpaired. Study-wide results and limits: VDJdb matches were skewed toward anti-spike CD8 T cell responses.

On this clonotype itself: Its antigen is currently unknown.

In the library, individual cDNA molecules carried attached unique molecular identifiers. A single record per CDR3 protein comes from TCRdb applying MiXCR to the 5' RACE reads. The sample comprises 80,000 to 95,000 distinct CDR3 sequences, 16% of which are singletons, and roughly 4.7% rests with the top ten. Trimming shortened V by 2 bases and J by 7 bases, and 14 bases separated the two germline ends. The V gene's germline CDR1 is SNHLY and CDR2 FYNNEI. The CDR3 has 14 amino acids. The chain employs TRBV2 and TRBJ1-1; tentatively, D is TRBD1 (6 bases). Sample: whole blood, taken at baseline. The sequence derives from an adult who was a healthcare worker with PCR-confirmed SARS-CoV-2 infection or an uninfected control (not recorded which). This chain's CDR3 is CASSELWGQGEAFF. DNA for the CDR3: TGTGCCAGCAGTGAATTGTGGGGGCAGGGTGAAGCTTTCTTT.